This TCR beta chain stems from a study of blood T cell repertoires in COVID-19 (dated by TCRdb to about 2020). About the study as a whole: Collaborator samples came from the United States, Italy and Spain and covered acute and convalescent phases of COVID-19. Where available, HLA class I and class II types were taken from metadata supplied by the sample provider and were not determined by assay-based typing. Subjects who had been exposed to COVID-19, were actively infected with it, or had recovered from it provided the deeply sampled blood TCRbeta repertoires that made up the dataset. Samples were obtained from the ongoing ImmuneRACE study (first 160 participants) and from 1,254 subjects provided by 6 global collaborators. Sample metadata almost always included a de-identified subject ID, COVID-19 status, age in years and sex. The repertoires were released in a freely available public database meant as a resource for research on the immune response to SARS-CoV-2. The material from the prospective study consisted of cDNA or gDNA derived from T cells, B-cell-depleted T cells, or PBMCs. What the research found in general, with its limitations: Clinical and demographic metadata were provided uncurated, with the amount varying by source and participant.

The immunoSEQ Assay, a bias-controlled multiplex PCR, was used to amplify TCRbeta CDR3 regions from genomic DNA. Per the original workflow: Within the assay, amplification of reference gene primers was used to estimate how many nucleated cells each sample contained. To quantify the absolute abundance of each unique TCRbeta CDR3 rearrangement, sequence reads were collapsed and filtered. For each sample, productive Simpson clonality was calculated by taking the square root of Simpson's diversity index across productive rearrangements. TCRdb obtained this table from immuneACCESS and retained in-frame rearrangements with V and J assigned. These tables miss some clones; where compared with another copy, unresolved V genes account for less than half of the shortfall, and the remainder is unexplained. V and J calls and clone size come straight from that table; D and trimming were deduced from the DNA. The sample yields roughly 500,000 clones; roughly 90% were counted once. The top ten clonotypes cover 1.5% to 2% of the sample.

Per the germline V gene (reference sequence), GTSNPN is the CDR1 and SVGIG is the CDR2. CDR3 length: 12 amino acids, cysteine to phenylalanine. Only the CDR3 region is kept as DNA, spanning 36 bases read in frame from base 1. The trim is 1 base for V and 7 bases for J, with a gap of 5 bases between the germline ends. Turning to this clone: This clone's antigen is unknown. Per-base quality was not reported, and no clone a single base away is much larger than it.

Enrolling through a virtual design, the prospective study's participants ranged in age from roughly 18 to 100 years and lived across 20 to 25 United States geographic areas. To assign participants to cohorts, the prospective study relied on clinical history that participants themselves reported in a screening survey and a study questionnaire. For ImmuneRACE Cohort 3, a participant was defined as recovered based on two consecutive negative NP/OP PCR tests, clearance by a healthcare professional, or resolution of symptoms. In the prospective study, mobile phlebotomists collected whole blood, serum and a nasopharyngeal or oropharyngeal swab from each participant. Over a roughly 2-month period, participants in the prospective study had the option of providing additional blood draws and questionnaires. Before DNA extraction, prospective study blood samples were shipped either frozen or at room temperature.

Sequencing was performed on PBMCs or T cells enriched from blood (not recorded which). Recombination linked TRBV30 to TRBJ1-6; the best D guess is TRBD1, with 5 bases matching. The receptor was isolated from a woman in her thirties or forties who had recovered from COVID-19. The nucleotides are TGTGCCTGGAGTGAGGGGAATTCACCCCTCCACTTT. The resulting protein is CAWSEGNSPLHF.